The clone carrying this T cell receptor beta chain was recorded only once. As yet, its antigen is unknown. The source of the sample is a study of a mutant IDH1 vaccine in newly diagnosed glioma. Described time point: week 35, safety follow-up. One vaccine dose held 300 ug of mutant IDH1 20-mer peptide and came with topical imiquimod. The CDR3 runs 15 residues. Germline loops: CDR1 SGDLS, CDR2 YYNGEE. Trimming cost V 0 bases and J 1 base, with 10 bases left between them. Assay used: immunoSEQ multiplex PCR; TCRdb lists only in-frame clones, some missing. The sample consists of 26,000 or so clones, roughly 80% of them appearing once.

The chain recombines TRBV9 with TRBJ1-1; D uncertain. Sequencing was performed on PBMCs, taken from a glioma patient whose treatment included an IDH1 peptide vaccine. The clonotype was recovered from a man aged 25 to 45 with glioma. The CDR3 loop reads CASSVGLGANTEAFF. CDR3 sequence (DNA): TGTGCCAGCAGCGTAGGTCTCGGCGCGAACACTGAAGCTTTCTTT.